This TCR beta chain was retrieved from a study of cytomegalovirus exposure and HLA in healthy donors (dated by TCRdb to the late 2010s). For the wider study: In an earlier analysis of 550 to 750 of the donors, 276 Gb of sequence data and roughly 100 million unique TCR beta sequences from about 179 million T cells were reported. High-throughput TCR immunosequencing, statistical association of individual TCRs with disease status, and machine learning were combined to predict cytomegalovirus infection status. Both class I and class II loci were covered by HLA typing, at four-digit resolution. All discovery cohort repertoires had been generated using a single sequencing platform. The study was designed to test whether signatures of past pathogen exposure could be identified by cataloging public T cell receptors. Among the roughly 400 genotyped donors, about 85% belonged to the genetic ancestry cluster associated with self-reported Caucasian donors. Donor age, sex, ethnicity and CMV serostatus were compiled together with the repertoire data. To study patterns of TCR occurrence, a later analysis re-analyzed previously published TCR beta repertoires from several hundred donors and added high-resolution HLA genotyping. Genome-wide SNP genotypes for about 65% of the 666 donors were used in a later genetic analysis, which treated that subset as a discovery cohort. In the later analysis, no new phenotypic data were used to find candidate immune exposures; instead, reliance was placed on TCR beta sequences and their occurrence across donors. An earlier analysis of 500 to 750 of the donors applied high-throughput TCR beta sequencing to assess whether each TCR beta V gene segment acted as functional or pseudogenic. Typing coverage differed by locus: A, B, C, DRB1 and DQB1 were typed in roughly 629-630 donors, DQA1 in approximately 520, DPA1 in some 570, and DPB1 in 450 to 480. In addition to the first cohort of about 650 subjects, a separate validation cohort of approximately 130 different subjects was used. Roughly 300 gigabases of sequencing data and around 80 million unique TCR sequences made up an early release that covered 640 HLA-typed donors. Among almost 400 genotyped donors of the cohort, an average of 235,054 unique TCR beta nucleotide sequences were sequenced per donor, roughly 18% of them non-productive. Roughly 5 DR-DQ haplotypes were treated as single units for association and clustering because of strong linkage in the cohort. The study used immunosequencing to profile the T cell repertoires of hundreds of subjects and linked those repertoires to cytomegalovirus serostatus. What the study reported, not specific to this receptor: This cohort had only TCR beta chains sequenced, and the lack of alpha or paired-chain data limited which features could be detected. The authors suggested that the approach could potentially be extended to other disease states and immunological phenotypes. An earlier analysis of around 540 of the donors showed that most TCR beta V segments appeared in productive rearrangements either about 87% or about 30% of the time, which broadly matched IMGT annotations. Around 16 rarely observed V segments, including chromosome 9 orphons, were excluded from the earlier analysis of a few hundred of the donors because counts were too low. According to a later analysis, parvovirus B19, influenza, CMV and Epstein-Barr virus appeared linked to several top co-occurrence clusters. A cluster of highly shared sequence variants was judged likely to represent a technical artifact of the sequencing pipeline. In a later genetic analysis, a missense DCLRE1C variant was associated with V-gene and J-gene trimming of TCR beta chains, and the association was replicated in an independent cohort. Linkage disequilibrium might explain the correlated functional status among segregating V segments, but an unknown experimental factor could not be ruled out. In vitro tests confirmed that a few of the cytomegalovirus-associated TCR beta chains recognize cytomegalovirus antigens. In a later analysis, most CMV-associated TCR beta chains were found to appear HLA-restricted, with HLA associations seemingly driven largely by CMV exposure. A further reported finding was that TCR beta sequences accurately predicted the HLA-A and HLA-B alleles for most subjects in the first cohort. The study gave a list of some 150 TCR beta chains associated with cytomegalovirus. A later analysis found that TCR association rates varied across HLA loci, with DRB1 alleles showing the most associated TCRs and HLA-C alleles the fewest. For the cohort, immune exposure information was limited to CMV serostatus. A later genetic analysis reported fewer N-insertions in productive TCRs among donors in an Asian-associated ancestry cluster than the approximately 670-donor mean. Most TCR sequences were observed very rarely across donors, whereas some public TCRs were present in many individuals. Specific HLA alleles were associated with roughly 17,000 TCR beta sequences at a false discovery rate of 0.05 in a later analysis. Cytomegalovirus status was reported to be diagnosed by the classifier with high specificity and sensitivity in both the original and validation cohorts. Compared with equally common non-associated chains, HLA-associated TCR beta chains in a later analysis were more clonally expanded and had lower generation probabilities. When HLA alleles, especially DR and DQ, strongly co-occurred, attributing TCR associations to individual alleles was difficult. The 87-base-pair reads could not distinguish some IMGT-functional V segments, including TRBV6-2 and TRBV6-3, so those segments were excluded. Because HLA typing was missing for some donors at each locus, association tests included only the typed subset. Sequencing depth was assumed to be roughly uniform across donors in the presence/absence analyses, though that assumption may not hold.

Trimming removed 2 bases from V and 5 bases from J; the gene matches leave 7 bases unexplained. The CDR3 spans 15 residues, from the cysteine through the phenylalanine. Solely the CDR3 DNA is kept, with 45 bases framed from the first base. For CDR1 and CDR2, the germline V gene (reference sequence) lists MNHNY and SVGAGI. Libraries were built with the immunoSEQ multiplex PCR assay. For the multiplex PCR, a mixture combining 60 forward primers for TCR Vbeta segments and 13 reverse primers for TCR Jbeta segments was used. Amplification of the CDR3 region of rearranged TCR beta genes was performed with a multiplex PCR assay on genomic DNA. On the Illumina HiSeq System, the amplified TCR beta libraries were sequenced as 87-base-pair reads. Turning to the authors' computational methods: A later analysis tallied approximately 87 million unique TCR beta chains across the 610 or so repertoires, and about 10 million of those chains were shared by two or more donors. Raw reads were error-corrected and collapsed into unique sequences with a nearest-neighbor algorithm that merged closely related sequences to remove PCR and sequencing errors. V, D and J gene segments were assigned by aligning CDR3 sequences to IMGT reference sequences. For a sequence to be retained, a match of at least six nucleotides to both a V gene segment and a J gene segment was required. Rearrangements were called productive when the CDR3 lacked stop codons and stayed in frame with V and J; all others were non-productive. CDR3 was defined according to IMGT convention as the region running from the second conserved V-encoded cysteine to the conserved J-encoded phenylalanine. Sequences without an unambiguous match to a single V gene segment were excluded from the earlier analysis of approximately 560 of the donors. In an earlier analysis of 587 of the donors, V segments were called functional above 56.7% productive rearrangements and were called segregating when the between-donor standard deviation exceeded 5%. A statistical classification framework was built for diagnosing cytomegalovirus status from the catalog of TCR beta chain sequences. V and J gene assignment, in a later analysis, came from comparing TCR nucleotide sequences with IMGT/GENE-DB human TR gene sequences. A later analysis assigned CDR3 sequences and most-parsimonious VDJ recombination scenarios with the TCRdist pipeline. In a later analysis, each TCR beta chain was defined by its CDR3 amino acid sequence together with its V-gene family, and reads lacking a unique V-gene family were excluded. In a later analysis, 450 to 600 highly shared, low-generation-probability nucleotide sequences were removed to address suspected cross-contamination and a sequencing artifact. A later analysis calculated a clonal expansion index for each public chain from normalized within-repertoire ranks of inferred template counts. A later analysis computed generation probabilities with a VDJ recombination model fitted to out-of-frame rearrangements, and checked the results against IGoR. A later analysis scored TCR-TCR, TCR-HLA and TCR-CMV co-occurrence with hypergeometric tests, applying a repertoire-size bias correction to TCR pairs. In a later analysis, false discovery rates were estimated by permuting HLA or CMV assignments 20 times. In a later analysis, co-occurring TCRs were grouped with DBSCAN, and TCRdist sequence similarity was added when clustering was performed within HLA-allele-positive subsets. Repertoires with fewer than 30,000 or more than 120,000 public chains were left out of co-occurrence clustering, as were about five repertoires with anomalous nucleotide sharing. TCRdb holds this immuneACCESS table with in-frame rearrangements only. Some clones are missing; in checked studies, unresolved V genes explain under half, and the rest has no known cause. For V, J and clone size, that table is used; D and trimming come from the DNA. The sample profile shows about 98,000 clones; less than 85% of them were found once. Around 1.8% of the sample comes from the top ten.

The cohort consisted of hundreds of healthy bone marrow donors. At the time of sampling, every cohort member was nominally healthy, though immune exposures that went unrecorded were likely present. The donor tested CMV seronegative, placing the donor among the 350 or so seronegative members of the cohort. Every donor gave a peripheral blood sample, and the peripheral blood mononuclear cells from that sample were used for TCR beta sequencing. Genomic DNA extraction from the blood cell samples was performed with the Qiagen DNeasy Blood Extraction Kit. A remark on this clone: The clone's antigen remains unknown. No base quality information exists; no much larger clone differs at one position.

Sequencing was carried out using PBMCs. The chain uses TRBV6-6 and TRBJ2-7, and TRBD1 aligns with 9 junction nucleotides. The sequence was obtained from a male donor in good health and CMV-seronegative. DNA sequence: TGTGCCAGCAGTTACGGGACAGGGAAAAGGGACGAGCAGTACTTC. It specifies CASSYGTGKRDEQYF.